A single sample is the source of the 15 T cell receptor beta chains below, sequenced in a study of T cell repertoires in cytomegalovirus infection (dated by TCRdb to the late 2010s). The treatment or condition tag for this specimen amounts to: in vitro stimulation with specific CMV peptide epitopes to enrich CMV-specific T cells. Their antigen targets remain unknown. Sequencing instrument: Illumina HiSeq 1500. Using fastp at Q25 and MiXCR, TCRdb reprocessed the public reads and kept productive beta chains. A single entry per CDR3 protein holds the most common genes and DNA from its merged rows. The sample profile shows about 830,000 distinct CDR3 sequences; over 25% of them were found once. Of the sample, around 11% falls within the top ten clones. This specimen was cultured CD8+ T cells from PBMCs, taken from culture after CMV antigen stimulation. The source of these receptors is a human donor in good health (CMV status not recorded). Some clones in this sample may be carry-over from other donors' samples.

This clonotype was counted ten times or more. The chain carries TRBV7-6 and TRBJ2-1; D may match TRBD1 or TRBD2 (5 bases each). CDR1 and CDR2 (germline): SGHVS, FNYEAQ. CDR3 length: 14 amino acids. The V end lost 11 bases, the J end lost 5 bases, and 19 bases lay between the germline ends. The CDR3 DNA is TGTGCCTCTAGGACCCTTGGGGGACACAATGAGCAGTTCTTC. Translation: CASRTLGGHNEQFF.

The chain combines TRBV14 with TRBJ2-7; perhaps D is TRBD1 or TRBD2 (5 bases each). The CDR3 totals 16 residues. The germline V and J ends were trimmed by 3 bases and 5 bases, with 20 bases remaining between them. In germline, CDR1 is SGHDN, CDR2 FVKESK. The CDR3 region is CASSHLTVWAEDEQYF. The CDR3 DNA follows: TGTGCCAGCAGCCACCTGACAGTCTGGGCGGAGGACGAGCAGTACTTC.

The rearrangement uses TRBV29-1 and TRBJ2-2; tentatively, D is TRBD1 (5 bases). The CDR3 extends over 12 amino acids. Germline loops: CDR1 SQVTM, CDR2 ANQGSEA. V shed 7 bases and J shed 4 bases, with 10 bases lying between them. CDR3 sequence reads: CSAQGSTGELFF. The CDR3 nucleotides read TGCAGCGCGCAGGGTTCCACCGGGGAGCTGTTTTTT.

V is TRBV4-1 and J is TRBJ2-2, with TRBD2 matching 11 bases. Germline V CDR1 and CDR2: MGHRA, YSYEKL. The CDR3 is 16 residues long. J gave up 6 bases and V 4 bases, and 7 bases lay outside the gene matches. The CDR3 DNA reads TGCGCCAGCAGCCGAATAGCGGGGGGGCCCTCCGGGGAGCTGTTTTTT. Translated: CASSRIAGGPSGELFF.

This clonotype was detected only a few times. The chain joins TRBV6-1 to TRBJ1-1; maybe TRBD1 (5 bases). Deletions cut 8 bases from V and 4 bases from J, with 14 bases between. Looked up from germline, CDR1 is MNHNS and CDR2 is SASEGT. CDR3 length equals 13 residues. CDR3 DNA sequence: TGTGCCAGCCGGGGACGGGGTGCCACTGAAGCTTTCTTT. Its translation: CASRGRGATEAFF.

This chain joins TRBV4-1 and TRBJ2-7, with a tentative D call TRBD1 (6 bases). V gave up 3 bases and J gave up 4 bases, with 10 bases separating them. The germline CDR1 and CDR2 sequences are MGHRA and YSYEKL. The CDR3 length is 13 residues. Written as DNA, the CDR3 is TGCGCCAGCAGCCAGATACAGGGATACGAGCAGTACTTC. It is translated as CASSQIQGYEQYF.

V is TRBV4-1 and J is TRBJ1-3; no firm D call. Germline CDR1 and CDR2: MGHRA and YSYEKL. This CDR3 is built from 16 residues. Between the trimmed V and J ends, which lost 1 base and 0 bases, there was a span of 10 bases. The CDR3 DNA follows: TGCGCCAGCAGCCAAGTTTTAGGCGCCTCTGGAAACACCATATATTTT. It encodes CASSQVLGASGNTIYF.

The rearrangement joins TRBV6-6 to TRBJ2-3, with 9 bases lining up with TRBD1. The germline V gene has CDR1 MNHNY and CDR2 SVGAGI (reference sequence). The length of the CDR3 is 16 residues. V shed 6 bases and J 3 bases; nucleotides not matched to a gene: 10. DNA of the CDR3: TGTGCCAGCAGGCGATCCTCCGGGACAGGGACAGATACGCAGTATTTT. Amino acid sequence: CASRRSSGTGTDTQYF.

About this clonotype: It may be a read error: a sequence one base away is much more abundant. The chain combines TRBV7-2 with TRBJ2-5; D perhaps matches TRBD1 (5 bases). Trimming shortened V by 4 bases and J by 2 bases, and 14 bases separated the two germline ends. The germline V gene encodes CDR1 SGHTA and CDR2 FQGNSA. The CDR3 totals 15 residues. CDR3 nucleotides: TGTGCCAGCAGCTGGATATTGGGGCTGCAAGAGACCCAGTACTTC. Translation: CASSWILGLQETQYF.

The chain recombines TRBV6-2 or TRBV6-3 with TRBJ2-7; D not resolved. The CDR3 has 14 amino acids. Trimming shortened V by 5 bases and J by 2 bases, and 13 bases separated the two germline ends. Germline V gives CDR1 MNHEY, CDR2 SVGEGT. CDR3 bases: TGTGCCAGCAGTCAGCCTGACGGACCCTACGAGCAGTACGTC. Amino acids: CASSQPDGPYEQYV.

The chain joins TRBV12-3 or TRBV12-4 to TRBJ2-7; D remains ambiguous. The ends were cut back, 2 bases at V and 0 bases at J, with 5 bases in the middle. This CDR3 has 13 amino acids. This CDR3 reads CASSLSRSYEQYV. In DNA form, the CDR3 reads TGTGCCAGCAGTTTATCCCGCTCCTACGAGCAGTACGTC.

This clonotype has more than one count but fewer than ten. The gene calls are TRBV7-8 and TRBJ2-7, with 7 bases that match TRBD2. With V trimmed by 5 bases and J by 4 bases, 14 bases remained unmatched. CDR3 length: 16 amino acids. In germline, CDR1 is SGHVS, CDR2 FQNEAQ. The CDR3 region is CASSPSAGGRRYEQYF. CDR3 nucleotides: TGTGCCAGCAGCCCTTCGGCGGGCGGGAGACGGTACGAGCAGTACTTC.

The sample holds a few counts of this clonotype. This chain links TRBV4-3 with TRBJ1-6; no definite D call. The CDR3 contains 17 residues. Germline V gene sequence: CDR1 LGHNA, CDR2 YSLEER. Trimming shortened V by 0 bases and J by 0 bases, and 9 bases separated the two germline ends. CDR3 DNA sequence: TGCGCCAGCAGCCAAGATCTAATGGGCTCCTATAATTCACCCCTCCACTTT. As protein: CASSQDLMGSYNSPLHF.

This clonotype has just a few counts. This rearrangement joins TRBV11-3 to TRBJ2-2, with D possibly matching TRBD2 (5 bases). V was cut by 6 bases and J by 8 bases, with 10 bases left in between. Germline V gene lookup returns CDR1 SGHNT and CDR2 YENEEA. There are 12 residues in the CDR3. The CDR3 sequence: CASSPEGGELFF. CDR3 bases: TGTGCCAGCAGTCCAGAGGGAGGGGAGCTGTTTTTT.

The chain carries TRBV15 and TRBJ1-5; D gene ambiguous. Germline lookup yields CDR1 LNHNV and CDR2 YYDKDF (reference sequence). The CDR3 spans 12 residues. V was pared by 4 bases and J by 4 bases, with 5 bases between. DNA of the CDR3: TGTGCCACCAGCATGGGAAATCAGCCCCAGCATTTT. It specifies CATSMGNQPQHF.